The 21 T cell receptor beta chains in this list originate from one sample, sequenced in a study of blood T cells in healthy people across ages. Primers used in a second PCR of about 7 to 11 cycles were a sample-barcoded 5' primer and a J-beta primer mix. TCRdb reprocessed the 5' RACE reads with MiXCR, giving one entry per CDR3 protein. The table includes roughly 790,000 distinct CDR3 sequences, about 42% detected once. Source material: blood. Receptors were obtained from a woman aged 55-69 years in good health.

This chain links TRBV29-1 with TRBJ2-7; tentative D call: TRBD2 (5 bases). V gave up 4 bases and J gave up 6 bases, with 25 bases separating them. The CDR3 has 16 amino acids. Germline CDR1 and CDR2: SQVTM and ANQGSEA. The CDR3 DNA reads TGCAGCGTTGCGGGGTCAGTTCGGGGTTTAAGTAGCGAGCAGTACTTC. Translation gives CSVAGSVRGLSSEQYF.

The V gene is TRBV5-1, the J gene TRBJ2-7; either TRBD1 or TRBD2 may fit D (6 bases each). Germline loops: CDR1 SGHRS, CDR2 YFSETQ. CDR3 length: 14 amino acids. With 0 bases removed from V and 6 bases from J, the gap between germline ends came to 13 bases. The CDR3 is CASSLGGAVGEQYF. The CDR3, as DNA: TGCGCCAGCAGCTTGGGGGGGGCCGTCGGCGAGCAGTACTTC. The whole variable domain, filled in from reference TRBV5-1 and TRBJ2-7, reads KAGVTQTPRYLIKTRGQQVTLSCSPISGHRSVSWYQQTPGQGLQFLFEYFSETQRNKGNFPGRFSGRQFSNSRSEMNVSTLELGDSALYLCASSLGGAVGEQYFGPGTRLTVT.

This chain uses TRBV7-9 with TRBJ2-4; 12 bases are shared with TRBD1. Judging by the DNA end, TRBJ2-7 fits better; the J call may be wrong. The CDR3 length is 16 residues. Germline V gene sequence: CDR1 SEHNR, CDR2 FQNEAQ (reference sequence). CDR3 amino acids: CASSLGRGQGAYEQYF. The CDR3 region has the DNA TGTGCCAGCAGCTTAGGTAGGGGACAGGGGGCTTACGAGCAGTACTTC.

In its sample, this clonotype was seen a few times. This rearrangement joins TRBV20-1 to TRBJ2-4; tentatively, D is TRBD1 (5 bases). The DNA end is more similar to TRBJ2-7, so the J call may be wrong. Germline V gene data show CDR1 as DFQATT and CDR2 as SNEGSKA (reference sequence). This CDR3 is 13 amino acids long. The CDR3 bases are TGCAGTGCTAGAGACAGGGCAACCTACGAGCAGTACTTC. This sequence encodes CSARDRATYEQYF.

The CDR3 spells CSASMPGYEQYF. The CDR3 DNA reads TGCAGTGCTAGCATGCCGGGCTACGAGCAGTACTTC. The chain recombines TRBV20-1 with TRBJ2-7, with D unclear. The germline CDR1 and CDR2 sequences are DFQATT and SNEGSKA (reference sequence). Trimming stripped 3 bases from V and 3 bases from J, with 9 bases between. This CDR3 region has 12 residues.

J is TRBJ2-1 and V is TRBV28; 9 bases are shared with TRBD2. CDR3 length: 16 residues. V lost 6 bases, J lost 5 bases, and 11 bases stayed unmatched. The germline V gene has CDR1 MDHEN and CDR2 SYDVKM. The CDR3 DNA reads TGTGCCAGCAGCCGTACCGGGACTAGCCCTAACAATGAGCAGTTCTTC. The encoded protein is CASSRTGTSPNNEQFF.

A remark on this clonotype: The junction departs from the called germline gene at one end, perhaps through a read error. V and J are TRBV9 and TRBJ1-1; D remains ambiguous. The CDR3 covers 13 residues. CDR1 is SGDLS and CDR2 is YYNGEE in the germline V gene. CDR3 amino acids: CASRRLLNAEAFF. In DNA, the CDR3 is TGTGCCAGCAGGCGACTGTTGAACGCTGAAGCTTTCTTT.

The chain has TRBV6-5 and TRBJ1-4, with 7 nucleotides matching TRBD1. Germline CDR1 MNHEY, CDR2 SVGAGI. The CDR3 is made up of 15 amino acids. Losses at the gene ends were 5 bases for V and 4 bases for J; bases not matched to a gene: 7. CDR3 sequence reads: CASSRTGTVNEKLFF. The CDR3 DNA reads as TGTGCCAGCAGTCGGACCGGGACAGTTAATGAAAAACTGTTTTTT.

The gene calls are TRBV30 and TRBJ1-2, with D possibly matching TRBD1 (6 bases). V lost 3 bases to trimming and J lost 8 bases, with 19 bases between them. CDR1 and CDR2 (germline): GTSNPN, SVGIG (reference sequence). This CDR3 region has 14 residues. The CDR3 DNA reads TGTGCCTGGAGCCGACAGGTGAGGTCTGTCGGCTACACCTTC. Translating it yields CAWSRQVRSVGYTF.

The sample holds a few counts of this clonotype. The rearrangement joins TRBV24-1 to TRBJ2-1; 8 positions agree with TRBD1. The V segment lost 3 bases and the J segment 15 bases; nucleotides outside the gene matches: 6. Germline-derived CDR1 and CDR2 are KGHDR and SFDVKD. This CDR3 is 12 amino acids long. Here the CDR3 DNA reads TGTGCCACCAGTGATCACGGGACAGGTCCGTTCTTC. Translated, it gives CATSDHGTGPFF.

The chain has TRBV4-2 and TRBJ2-7; TRBD2 aligns across 9 bases. The CDR3 totals 16 residues. The V and J ends lost 0 bases and 0 bases, in that order; junction bases with no gene match: 3. Germline assignment: CDR1 LGHNA and CDR2 YNFKEQ. CDR3 sequence (DNA): TGTGCCAGCAGCCAAGAAGGTAGCGGGAGCTCCTACGAGCAGTACTTC. As protein: CASSQEGSGSSYEQYF.

This clonotype has only a few counts. The rearrangement uses TRBV9 and TRBJ2-5, with 7 bases matching TRBD2. The V and J ends lost 0 bases and 11 bases, in that order; junction bases with no gene match: 22. The CDR3 sequence is 18 residues long. CDR1 is SGDLS, CDR2 YYNGEE, per germline. CDR3 region: CASSVATGGGTIMNEQYF. DNA of the CDR3: TGTGCCAGCAGCGTAGCTACTGGCGGGGGAACGATTATGAATGAGCAGTACTTC.

This chain links TRBV29-1 with TRBJ2-5; 11 bases are shared with TRBD2. Trimming removed 7 bases from V and 5 bases from J; junction bases left unmatched: 9. The CDR3 contains 14 residues. Per the germline V gene, CDR1 is SQVTM and CDR2 is ANQGSEA. The CDR3 loop is CSGSETSGAETQYF. CDR3 DNA: TGCAGCGGCTCGGAGACTAGCGGGGCGGAGACCCAGTACTTC. The variable domain in full, completed from reference TRBV29-1 and TRBJ2-5, reads SAVISQKPSRDICQRGTSLTIQCQVDSQVTMMFWYRQQPGQSLTLIATANQGSEATYESGFVIDKFPISRPNLTFSTLTVSNMSPEDSSIYLCSGSETSGAETQYFGPGTRLLVL.

The chain links TRBV9 to TRBJ2-3; D possibly uses TRBD1 or TRBD2 (5 bases each). Trimming shortened V by 0 bases and J by 5 bases, and 19 bases separated the two germline ends. The germline V gene has CDR1 SGDLS and CDR2 YYNGEE. This CDR3 has 17 amino acids. CDR3 sequence (DNA): TGTGCCAGCAGCGTAGACACCGGGACCCCGGCCGGAGATACGCAGTATTTT. Protein sequence: CASSVDTGTPAGDTQYF.

This clonotype was detected many times. The chain carries TRBV15 and TRBJ2-5; tentative D call: TRBD1 (6 bases). This CDR3 region has 13 residues. The V and J ends lost 6 bases and 2 bases respectively, with 10 bases between them. Germline CDR1 reads LNHNV; CDR2 reads YYDKDF (reference sequence). The CDR3: CATSRDKQETQYF. CDR3 in DNA: TGTGCCACCAGTCGGGACAAACAAGAGACCCAGTACTTC.

The chain combines TRBV7-9 with TRBJ2-4, with D uncertain. The J call could be wrong; TRBJ2-7 is a better fit for the DNA end. This CDR3 comprises 13 residues. CDR1 is SEHNR, CDR2 FQNEAQ, per germline (reference sequence). CDR3: CASSPTATYEQYF. The CDR3 bases are TGTGCCAGCAGCCCGACGGCAACCTACGAGCAGTACTTC.

This rearrangement joins TRBV18 to TRBJ1-4; TRBD1 agrees at 8 bases. CDR1 is KGHSH, CDR2 LQKENI, per germline. V trimming: 3 bases; J trimming: 0 bases; junction bases outside the gene matches: 9. The CDR3 totals 18 residues. CDR3 region: CASSPVTGGMATNEKLFF. CDR3 bases: TGTGCCAGCTCACCGGTCACAGGGGGAATGGCAACTAATGAAAAACTGTTTTTT.

The V gene is TRBV12-3 or TRBV12-4, the J gene TRBJ2-3, with TRBD2 matching over 7 bases. The trim removed 4 bases at V and 0 bases at J, leaving 4 bases unmatched. The CDR3 is made up of 15 amino acids. The CDR3 nucleotides are TGTGCCAGCAGTTCATGGGAGGGGAGCACAGATACGCAGTATTTT. It codes for CASSSWEGSTDTQYF.

The CDR3: CASSEGTGAGEQYF. DNA of the CDR3: TGTGCCAGCAGTGAAGGGACAGGGGCTGGGGAGCAGTACTTC. The V call is TRBV6-1, the J call TRBJ2-7, with 9 bases fitting TRBD1. CDR1 is MNHNS and CDR2 is SASEGT in the germline V gene. This CDR3 spans 14 amino acids. Germline trimming cut 1 base from V and 7 bases from J; bases unmatched to any gene: 5.

This chain joins TRBV12-5 and TRBJ2-1; 8 bases line up with TRBD2. The germline gives CDR1 LGHNT, CDR2 FRNRAP. CDR3 length: 14 residues. J was trimmed by 4 bases and V by 7 bases; bases with no gene match: 6. CDR3 nucleotides: TGTGCTAGTGTCCCGCCTAGCGGGTACAATGAGCAGTTCTTC. It encodes CASVPPSGYNEQFF.

The chain uses TRBV12-3 or TRBV12-4 and TRBJ2-1; 9 bases are shared with TRBD1. This CDR3 region has 14 residues. J was trimmed by 4 bases and V by 7 bases; bases with no gene match: 5. The CDR3 bases are TGTGCCAGCACTCAAGGGACAGGGTACAATGAGCAGTTCTTC. Protein sequence: CASTQGTGYNEQFF.